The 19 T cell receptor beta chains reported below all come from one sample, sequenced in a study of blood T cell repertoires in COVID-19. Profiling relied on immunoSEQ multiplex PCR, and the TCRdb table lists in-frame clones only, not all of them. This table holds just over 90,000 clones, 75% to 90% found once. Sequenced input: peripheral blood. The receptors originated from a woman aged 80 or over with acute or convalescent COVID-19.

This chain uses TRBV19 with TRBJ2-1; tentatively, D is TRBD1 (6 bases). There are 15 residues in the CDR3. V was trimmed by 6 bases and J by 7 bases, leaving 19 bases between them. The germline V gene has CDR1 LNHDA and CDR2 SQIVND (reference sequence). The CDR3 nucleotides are TGTGCCAGTAGCGTGGGCAGGGGCCTAGGTAATGAGCAGTTCTTC. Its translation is CASSVGRGLGNEQFF.

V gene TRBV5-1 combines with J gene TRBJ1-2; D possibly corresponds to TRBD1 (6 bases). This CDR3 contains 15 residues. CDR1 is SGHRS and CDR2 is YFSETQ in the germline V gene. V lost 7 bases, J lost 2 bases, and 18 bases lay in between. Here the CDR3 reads CASRVTGHLNYGYTF. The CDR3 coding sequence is TGCGCCAGCCGCGTTACGGGACATCTGAACTATGGCTACACCTTC.

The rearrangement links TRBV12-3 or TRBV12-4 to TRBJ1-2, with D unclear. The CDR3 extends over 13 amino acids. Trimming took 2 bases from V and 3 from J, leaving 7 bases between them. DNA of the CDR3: TGTGCCAGCAGTTTACGGGGAGACTATGGCTACACCTTC. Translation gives CASSLRGDYGYTF.

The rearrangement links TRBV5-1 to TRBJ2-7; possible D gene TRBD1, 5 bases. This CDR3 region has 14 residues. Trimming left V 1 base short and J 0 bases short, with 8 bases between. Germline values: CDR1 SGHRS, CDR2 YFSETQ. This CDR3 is CASSLTGSSYEQYF. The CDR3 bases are TGCGCCAGCAGCTTGACAGGTAGCTCCTACGAGCAGTACTTC.

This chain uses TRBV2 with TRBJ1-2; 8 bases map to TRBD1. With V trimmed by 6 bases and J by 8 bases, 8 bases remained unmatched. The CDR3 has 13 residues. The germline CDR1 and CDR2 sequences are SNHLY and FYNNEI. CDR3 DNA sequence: TGTGCCAGCAGGACCAGACAGGGGATCGGCTACACCTTC. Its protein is CASRTRQGIGYTF.

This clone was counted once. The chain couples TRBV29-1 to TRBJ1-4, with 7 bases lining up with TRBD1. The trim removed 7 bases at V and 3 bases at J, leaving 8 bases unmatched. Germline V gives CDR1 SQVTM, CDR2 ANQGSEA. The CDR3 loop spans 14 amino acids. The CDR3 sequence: CSARGGKANEKLFF. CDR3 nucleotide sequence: TGCAGCGCCAGAGGGGGCAAGGCTAATGAAAAACTGTTTTTT.

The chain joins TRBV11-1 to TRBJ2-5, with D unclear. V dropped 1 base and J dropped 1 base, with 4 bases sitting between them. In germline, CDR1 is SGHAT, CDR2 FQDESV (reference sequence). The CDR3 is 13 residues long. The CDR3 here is CASSLVAQETQYF. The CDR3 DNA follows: TGTGCCAGCAGCTTAGTGGCCCAAGAGACCCAGTACTTC.

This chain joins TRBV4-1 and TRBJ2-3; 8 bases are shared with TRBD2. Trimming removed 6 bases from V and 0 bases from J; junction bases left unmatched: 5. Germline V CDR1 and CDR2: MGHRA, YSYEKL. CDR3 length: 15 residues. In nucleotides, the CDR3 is TGCGCCAGCAGACGGCTAGCGGGTAGCACAGATACGCAGTATTTT. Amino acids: CASRRLAGSTDTQYF.

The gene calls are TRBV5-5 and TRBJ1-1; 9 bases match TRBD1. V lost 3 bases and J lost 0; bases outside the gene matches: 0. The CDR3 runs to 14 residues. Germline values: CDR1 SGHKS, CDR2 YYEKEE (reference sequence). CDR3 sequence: CASSYRGLNTEAFF. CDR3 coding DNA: TGTGCCAGCAGCTACAGGGGGCTGAACACTGAAGCTTTCTTT.

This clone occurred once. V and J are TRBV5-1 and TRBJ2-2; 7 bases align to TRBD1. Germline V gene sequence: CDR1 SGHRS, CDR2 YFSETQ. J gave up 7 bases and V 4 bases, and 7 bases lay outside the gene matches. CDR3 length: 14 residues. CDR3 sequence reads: CASSIPTGSGELFF. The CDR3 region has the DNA TGCGCCAGCAGCATCCCGACAGGGAGCGGGGAGCTGTTTTTT.

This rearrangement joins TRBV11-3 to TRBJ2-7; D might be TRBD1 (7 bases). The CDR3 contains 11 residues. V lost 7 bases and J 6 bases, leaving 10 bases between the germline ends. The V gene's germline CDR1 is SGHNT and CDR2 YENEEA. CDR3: CASIQGGEQYF. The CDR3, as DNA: TGTGCCAGCATCCAGGGGGGCGAGCAGTACTTC.

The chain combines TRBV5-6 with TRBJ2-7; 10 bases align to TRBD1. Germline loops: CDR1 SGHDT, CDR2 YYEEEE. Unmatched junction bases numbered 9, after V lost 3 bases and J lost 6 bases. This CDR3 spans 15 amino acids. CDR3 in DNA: TGTGCCAGCAGCTCCTGGACAGGGGGGACGGGCGAGCAGTACTTC. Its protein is CASSSWTGGTGEQYF.

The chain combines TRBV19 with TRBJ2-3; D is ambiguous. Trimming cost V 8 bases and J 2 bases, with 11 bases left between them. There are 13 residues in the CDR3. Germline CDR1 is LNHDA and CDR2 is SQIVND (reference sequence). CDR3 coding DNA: TGTGCCAGTCATCGGCGGTACACAGATACGCAGTATTTT. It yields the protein CASHRRYTDTQYF.

The CDR3 sequence is CASSLQGNTEAFF. Here the CDR3 DNA reads TGCGCCAGCAGCTTGCAGGGGAACACTGAAGCTTTCTTT. V and J are TRBV5-1 and TRBJ1-1; the D gene is possibly TRBD1 (5 bases). The V gene lost 1 base and the J gene lost 1 base, with 5 bases spanning the gap. This CDR3 contains 13 residues. Germline V lookup: CDR1 SGHRS, CDR2 YFSETQ. Full variable domain (missing parts from reference TRBV5-1 and TRBJ1-1): KAGVTQTPRYLIKTRGQQVTLSCSPISGHRSVSWYQQTPGQGLQFLFEYFSETQRNKGNFPGRFSGRQFSNSRSEMNVSTLELGDSALYLCASSLQGNTEAFFGQGTRLTVV.

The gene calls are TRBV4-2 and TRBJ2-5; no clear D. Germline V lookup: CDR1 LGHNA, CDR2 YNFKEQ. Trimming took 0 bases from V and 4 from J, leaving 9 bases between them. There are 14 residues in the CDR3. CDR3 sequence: CASSQDARGETQYF. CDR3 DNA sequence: TGTGCCAGCAGCCAAGATGCCCGAGGAGAGACCCAGTACTTC.

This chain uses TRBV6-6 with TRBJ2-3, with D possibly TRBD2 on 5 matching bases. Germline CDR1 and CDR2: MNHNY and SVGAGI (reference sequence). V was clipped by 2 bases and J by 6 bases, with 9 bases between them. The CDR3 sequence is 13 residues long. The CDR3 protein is CASSYGRRDTQYF. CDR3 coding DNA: TGTGCCAGCAGTTACGGACGGAGGGATACGCAGTATTTT.

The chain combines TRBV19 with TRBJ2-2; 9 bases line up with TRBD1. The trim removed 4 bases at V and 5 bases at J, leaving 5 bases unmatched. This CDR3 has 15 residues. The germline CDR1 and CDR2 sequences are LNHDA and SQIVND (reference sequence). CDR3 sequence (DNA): TGTGCCAGTAGTAGAGGGACAGGGAGAACCGGGGAGCTGTTTTTT. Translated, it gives CASSRGTGRTGELFF.

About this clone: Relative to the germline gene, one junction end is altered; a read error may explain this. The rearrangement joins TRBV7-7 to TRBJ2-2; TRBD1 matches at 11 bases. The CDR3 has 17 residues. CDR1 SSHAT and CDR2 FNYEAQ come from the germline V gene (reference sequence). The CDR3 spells CASSLGPDRGQTGELFF. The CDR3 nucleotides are TGTGCTAGCAGCTTAGGTCCGGACAGGGGGCAAACCGGGGAGCTGTTTTTT.

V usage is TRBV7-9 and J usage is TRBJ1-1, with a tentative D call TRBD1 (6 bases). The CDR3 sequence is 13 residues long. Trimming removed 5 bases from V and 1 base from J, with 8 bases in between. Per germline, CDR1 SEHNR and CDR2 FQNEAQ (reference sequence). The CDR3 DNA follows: TGTGCCAGCAGCCGACAGGAGAACACTGAAGCTTTCTTT. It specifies CASSRQENTEAFF.